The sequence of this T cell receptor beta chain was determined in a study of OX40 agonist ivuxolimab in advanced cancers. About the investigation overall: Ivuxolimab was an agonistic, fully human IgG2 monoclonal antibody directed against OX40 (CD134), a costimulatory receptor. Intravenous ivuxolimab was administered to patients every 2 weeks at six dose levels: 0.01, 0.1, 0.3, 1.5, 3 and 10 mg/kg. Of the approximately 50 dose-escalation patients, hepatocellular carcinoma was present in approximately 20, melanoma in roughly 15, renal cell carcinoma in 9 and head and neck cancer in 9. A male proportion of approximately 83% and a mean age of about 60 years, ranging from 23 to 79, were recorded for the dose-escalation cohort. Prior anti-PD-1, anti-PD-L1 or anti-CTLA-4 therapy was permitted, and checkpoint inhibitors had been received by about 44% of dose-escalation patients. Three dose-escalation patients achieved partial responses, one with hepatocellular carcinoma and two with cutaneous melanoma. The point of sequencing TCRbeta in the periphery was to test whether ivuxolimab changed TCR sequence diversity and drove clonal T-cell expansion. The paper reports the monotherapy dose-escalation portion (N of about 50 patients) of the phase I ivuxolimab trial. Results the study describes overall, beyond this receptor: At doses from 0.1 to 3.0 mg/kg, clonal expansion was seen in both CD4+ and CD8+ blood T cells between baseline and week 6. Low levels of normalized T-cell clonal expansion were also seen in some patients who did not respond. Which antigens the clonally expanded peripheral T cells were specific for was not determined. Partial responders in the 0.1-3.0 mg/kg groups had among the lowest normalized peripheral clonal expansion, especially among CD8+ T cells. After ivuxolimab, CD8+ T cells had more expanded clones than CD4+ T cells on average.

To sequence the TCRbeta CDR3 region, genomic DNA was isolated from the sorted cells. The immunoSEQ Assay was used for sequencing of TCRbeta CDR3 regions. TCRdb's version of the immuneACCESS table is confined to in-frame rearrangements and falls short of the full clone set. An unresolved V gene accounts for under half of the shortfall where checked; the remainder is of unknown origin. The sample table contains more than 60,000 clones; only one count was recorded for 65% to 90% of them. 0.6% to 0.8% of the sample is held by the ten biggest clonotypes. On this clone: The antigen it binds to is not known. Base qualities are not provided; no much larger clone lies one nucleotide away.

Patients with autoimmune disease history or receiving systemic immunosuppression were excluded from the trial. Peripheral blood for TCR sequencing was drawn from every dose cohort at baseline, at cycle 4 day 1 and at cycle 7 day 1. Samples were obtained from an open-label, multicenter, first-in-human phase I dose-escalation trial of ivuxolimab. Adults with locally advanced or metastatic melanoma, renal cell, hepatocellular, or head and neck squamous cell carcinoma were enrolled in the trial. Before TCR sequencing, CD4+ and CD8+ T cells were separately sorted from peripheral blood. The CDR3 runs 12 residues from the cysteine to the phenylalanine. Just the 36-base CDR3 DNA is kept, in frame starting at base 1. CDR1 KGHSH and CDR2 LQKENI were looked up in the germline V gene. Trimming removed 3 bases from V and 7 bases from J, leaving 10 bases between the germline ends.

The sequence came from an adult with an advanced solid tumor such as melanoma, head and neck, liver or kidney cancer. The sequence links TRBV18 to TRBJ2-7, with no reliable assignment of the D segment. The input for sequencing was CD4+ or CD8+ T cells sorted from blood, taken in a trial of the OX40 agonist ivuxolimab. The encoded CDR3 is CASSPSAVEQYF. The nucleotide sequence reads TGTGCCAGCTCACCCAGTGCAGTGGAGCAGTACTTC.